The source of this T cell receptor (beta chain) is a study of blood T cell repertoires in COVID-19. Using immunoSEQ multiplex PCR, the repertoire was profiled, and TCRdb retains in-frame clones only, with some absent. The table shows roughly 250,000 clones, with 70% to 90% occurring only once. This CDR3 region has 13 residues. Per the germline V gene, CDR1 is KGHSH and CDR2 is LQKENI. The ends were cut back, 3 bases at V and 6 bases at J, with 11 bases in the middle. The receptor was isolated from a woman aged 40 to 50 with acute or convalescent COVID-19. Specimen: peripheral blood. This chain connects TRBV18 to TRBJ1-2; weak D call: TRBD1 (5 bases). The CDR3 protein is CASSPNRLHGYTF. CDR3 in DNA: TGTGCCAGCTCACCGAACAGGTTGCATGGCTACACCTTC.